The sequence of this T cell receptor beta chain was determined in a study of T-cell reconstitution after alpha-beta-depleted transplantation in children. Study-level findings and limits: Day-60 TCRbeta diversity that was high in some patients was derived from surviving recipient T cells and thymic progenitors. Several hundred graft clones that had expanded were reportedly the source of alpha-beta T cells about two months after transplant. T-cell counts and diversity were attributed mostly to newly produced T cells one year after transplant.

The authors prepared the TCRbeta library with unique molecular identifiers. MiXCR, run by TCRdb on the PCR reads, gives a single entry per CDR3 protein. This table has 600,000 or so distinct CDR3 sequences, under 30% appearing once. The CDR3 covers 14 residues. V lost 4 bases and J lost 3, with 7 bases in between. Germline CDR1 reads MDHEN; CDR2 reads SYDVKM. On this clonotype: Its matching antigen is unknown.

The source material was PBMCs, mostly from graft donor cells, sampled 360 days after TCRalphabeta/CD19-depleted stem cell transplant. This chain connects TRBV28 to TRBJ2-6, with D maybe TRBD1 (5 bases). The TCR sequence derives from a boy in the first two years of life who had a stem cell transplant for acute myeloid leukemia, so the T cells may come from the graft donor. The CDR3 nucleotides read TGTGCCAGCAGTTCAGGGATTGGGGCCAACGTCCTGACTTTC. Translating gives CASSSGIGANVLTF.